This T cell receptor (beta chain) was documented in a study of cytomegalovirus exposure and HLA in healthy donors. Germline V gene data show CDR1 as LNHNV and CDR2 as YYDKDF (reference sequence). Trimming cost V 1 base and J 7 bases; bases outside gene matches: 8. CDR3 length equals 17 residues. The repertoire was sequenced with immunoSEQ multiplex PCR; TCRdb's copy has only in-frame clones and lacks some. This sample has under 350,000 clones, with 80% to 90% found just once. Material for sequencing was PBMCs. The chain carries TRBV15 and TRBJ2-1; 12 bases are shared with TRBD2. The receptor was derived from a woman younger than 35 in good health and CMV-seronegative. This CDR3 reads CATSRATSGSPGNEQFF. CDR3 DNA: TGTGCCACCAGCAGAGCGACTAGCGGGAGCCCCGGTAATGAGCAGTTCTTC.